This entry describes one T cell receptor (beta chain). Libraries were prepared by immunoSEQ multiplex PCR; TCRdb keeps only in-frame clonotypes and omits some of them. This repertoire shows approximately 330,000 clones, over 90% found once; its top ten account for 5.7%. Time point of the sample: blood from clinic visit 5 months post-surgery; TSC patient then seizure free. Only cases whose brain tissue showed the highest T cell transcript signatures were sequenced. The entry originates in a study of brain T cells in children with intractable seizures. Germline V CDR1 and CDR2: SGHRS, YFSETQ. J lost 11 bases, V lost 1 base, and 11 bases had no gene match. CDR3 length: 16 residues.

This TCR was sampled from a boy younger than two with tuberous sclerosis and intractable seizures. The sequenced sample was peripheral blood, obtained about 5 months after surgery. The chain links TRBV5-1 to TRBJ1-6; 8 nucleotides align to TRBD1. CDR3 sequence: CASSLLLGQGLAPLHF. The CDR3 DNA reads as TGCGCCAGCAGCTTGCTATTAGGACAGGGCTTAGCACCCCTCCACTTT.